This TCR beta chain derives from a study of blood T cell repertoires in COVID-19 (dated by TCRdb to between 2020 and 2021). Looking at the study overall: Collaborator samples came from the United States, Italy and Spain and covered acute and convalescent phases of COVID-19. The repertoires were released in a freely available public database meant as a resource for research on the immune response to SARS-CoV-2. The material from the prospective study consisted of cDNA or gDNA derived from T cells, B-cell-depleted T cells, or PBMCs. The samples were drawn from two sources: the first 160 participants of the ongoing ImmuneRACE study, and 950 to 1,500 subjects contributed by 6 global collaborators. The dataset comprised deeply sampled blood TCRbeta repertoires from subjects exposed to, actively infected with, or recovered from COVID-19. The sample metadata nearly always contained a de-identified subject ID, COVID-19 status, age in years and sex. Where available, HLA class I and class II types were obtained from metadata supplied by the sample provider rather than from assay-based typing. What the authors observed across the whole study: Clinical and demographic metadata were provided uncurated, with the amount varying by source and participant.

TCRbeta CDR3 regions were amplified from genomic DNA by means of the immunoSEQ Assay, a bias-controlled multiplex PCR. Under the source paper's analysis protocol: The number of nucleated cells in each sample was estimated by amplification of reference gene primers within the assay. Sequence reads were collapsed and filtered to measure the absolute abundance of every unique TCRbeta CDR3 rearrangement. For each sample, productive Simpson clonality was calculated as the square root of Simpson's diversity index across productive rearrangements. Entries here come from immuneACCESS through TCRdb and include only in-frame sequences with V and J called. Some clones fail to appear in such tables; in the studies checked, an unresolved V gene covers under half of the shortfall, and the cause of the remainder is unknown. The D gene and trimming were derived from the DNA, and the V and J assignments and clone size from that table. The sample profile shows 450,000 to 500,000 clones; around 90% of them were found once. The ten largest clones take up under 0.85% of the sample.

Participants in the prospective study were aged roughly 18 to 89 years, lived in about two dozen United States geographic areas, and enrolled through a virtual design. In the prospective study, cohorts were assigned on the basis of participant-reported clinical history obtained from a screening survey and a study questionnaire. ImmuneRACE Cohort 3 recovered participants were defined by two consecutive negative NP/OP PCR tests, healthcare professional clearance, or symptom resolution. Each participant in the prospective study had whole blood, serum and a nasopharyngeal or oropharyngeal swab collected by mobile phlebotomists. Over an approximately 2-month period, participants in the prospective study had the option of providing additional blood draws and questionnaires. Before DNA extraction, prospective study blood samples were shipped either frozen or at room temperature. A note on this clone: What antigen it recognizes has not been identified. It has no much larger one-base neighbor in the sample; base qualities were not kept.

The V end gives up 9 bases and the J end 2 bases, leaving 11 bases in the junction not matched to a gene. The germline V gene (reference sequence) sets CDR1 to LNHNV and CDR2 to YYDKDF. Spanning cysteine to phenylalanine, the CDR3 consists of 15 amino acids. The read is trimmed to its CDR3 DNA, 45 bases read in frame from base 1. Source material: PBMCs or T cells enriched from blood (not recorded which). The chain is made from TRBV15 and TRBJ2-5; 8 junctional bases match TRBD2. This TCR came from a woman aged 18 to 35 who had recovered from COVID-19. The DNA sequence is given as TGTGCCACGGGGAGGAGAGCGGGGGTTCAAGAGACCCAGTACTTC. This sequence encodes CATGRRAGVQETQYF.